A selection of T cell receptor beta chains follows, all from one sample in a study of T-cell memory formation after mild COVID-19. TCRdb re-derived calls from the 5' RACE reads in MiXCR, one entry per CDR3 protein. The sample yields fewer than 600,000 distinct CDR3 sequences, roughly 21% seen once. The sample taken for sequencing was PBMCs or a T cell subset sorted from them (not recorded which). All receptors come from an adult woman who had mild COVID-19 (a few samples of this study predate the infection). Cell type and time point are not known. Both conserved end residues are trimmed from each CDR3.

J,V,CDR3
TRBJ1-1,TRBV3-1,ASSQHGQGQGVEAF
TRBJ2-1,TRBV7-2,ASRLDMNEQF
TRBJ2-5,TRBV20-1,SASLAGFQETQY
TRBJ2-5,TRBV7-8,ASSLRDRMETQY
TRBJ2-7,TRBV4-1,ASSQEAAGVSYEQY
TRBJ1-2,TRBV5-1,ASSQTGGRGYT
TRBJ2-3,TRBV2,ASCLLANTDTQY
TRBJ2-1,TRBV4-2,ASSQEGRAYNEQF
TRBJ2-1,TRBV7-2,ASSLVRVTRGDNEQF
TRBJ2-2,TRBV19,ASTRSREGANTGELF
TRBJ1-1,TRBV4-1,ASSQLDGVNTEAF
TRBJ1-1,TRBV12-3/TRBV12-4,ASSLRTEAF
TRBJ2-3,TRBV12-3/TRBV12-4,ASSPGLANTDTQY
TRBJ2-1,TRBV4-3,ASSDQVGGSSYNEQF
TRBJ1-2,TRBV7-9,ASSLSHRGSSYGYT
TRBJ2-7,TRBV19,ASSIEAGLQYEQY
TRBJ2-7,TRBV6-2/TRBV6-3,ASRWAMSYEQY
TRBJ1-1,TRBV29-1,SVRLGNTEAF
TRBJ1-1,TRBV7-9,ASTPPRRERVNTEAF
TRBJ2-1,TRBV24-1,ATSDLGKEQF
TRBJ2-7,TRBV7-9,ASSPVVGYEQY
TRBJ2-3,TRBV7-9,ASIRQGTGTDTQY
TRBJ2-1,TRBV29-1,SVGRASTVGIYNEQF
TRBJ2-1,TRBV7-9,ASSRRGASGRAESYNEQF
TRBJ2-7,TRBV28,ASSLMNEQY
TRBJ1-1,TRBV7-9,ASSADRVGYTEAF
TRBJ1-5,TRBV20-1,SARQGPPNQPQH
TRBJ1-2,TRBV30,AWNRDRLGYT
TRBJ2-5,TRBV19,ASSLTGGAGETQY
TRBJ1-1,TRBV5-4,ASTRRGGGTEAF
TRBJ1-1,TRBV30,AWSAGTDTEAF
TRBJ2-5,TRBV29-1,SVARYAGGGREETQY
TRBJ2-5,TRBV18,ASSPSTRSRETQY
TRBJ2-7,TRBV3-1,ASSQVSYEQY
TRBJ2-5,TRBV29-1,SVKTGTGVETQY
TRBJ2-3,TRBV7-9,ASSPSFRGGSTDTQY
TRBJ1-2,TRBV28,ASIEGGIYGYT
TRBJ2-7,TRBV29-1,SVEAAGQGVSYEQY
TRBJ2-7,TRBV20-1,SAEKRAPSYEQY
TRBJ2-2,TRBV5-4,ASSTQDSGELF
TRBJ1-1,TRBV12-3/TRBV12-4,ASSLAGATEAF
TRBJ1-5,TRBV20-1,SALEGGPGLFNQPQH